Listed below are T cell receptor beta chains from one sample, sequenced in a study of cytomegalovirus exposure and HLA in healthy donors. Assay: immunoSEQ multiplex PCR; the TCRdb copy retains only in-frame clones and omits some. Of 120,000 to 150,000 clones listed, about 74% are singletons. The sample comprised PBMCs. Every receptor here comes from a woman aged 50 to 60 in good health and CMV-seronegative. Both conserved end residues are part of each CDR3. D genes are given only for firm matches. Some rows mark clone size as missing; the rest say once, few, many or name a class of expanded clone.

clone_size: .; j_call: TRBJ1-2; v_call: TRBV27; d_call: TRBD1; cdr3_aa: CASSLGQGGGYTF; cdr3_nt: TGTGCCAGCAGTTTAGGACAGGGGGGCGGCTACACCTTC
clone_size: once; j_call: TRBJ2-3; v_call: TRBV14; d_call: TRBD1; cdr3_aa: CASSQDLRGDRGTDTQYF; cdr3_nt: TGTGCCAGCAGCCAAGATCTTAGGGGGGACAGGGGCACAGATACGCAGTATTTT
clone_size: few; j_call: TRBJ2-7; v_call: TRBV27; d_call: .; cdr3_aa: CASSSYSGEFYEQYF; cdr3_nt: TGTGCCAGCAGTTCCTACTCGGGTGAGTTCTACGAGCAGTACTTC
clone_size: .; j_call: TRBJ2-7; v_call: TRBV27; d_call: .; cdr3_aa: CASMGGGEQYF; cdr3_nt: TGTGCCAGCATGGGGGGTGGCGAGCAGTACTTC
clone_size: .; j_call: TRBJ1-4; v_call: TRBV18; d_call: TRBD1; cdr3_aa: CASSPTGDRNEKLFF; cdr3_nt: TGTGCCAGCTCGCCTACAGGGGACCGAAATGAAAAACTGTTTTTT
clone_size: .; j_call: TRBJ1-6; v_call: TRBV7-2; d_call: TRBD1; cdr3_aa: CASSARQGMNSPLHF; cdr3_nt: TGTGCCAGCAGCGCCAGACAGGGGATGAATTCACCCCTCCACTTT
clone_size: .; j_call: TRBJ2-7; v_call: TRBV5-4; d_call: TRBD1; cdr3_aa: CASSLGQGDLYEQYF; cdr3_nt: TGTGCCAGCAGCTTGGGACAGGGGGATTTGTACGAGCAGTACTTC
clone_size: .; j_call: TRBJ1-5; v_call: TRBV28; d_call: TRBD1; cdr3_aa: CASSFRQGAGQPQHF; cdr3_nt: TGTGCCAGCAGTTTTCGGCAGGGGGCAGGCCAGCCCCAGCATTTT
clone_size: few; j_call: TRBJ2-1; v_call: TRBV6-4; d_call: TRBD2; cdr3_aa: CASRSGEDLNEQFF; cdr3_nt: TGTGCCAGCAGAAGCGGGGAAGATCTGAATGAGCAGTTCTTC
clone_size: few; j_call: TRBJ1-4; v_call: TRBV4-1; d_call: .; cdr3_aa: CASSQLTPQTLNEKLFF; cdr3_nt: TGCGCCAGCAGCCAACTTACCCCTCAGACACTTAATGAAAAACTGTTTTTT
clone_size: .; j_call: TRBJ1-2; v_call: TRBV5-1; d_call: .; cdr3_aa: CASRPGRGSILGGGNGYTF; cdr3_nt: TGCGCCAGCAGACCTGGAAGAGGTTCCATTCTAGGGGGGGGGAATGGCTACACCTTC
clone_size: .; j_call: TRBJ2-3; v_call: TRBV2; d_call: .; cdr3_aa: CATLFGGTDTQYF; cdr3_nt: TGTGCCACCCTTTTTGGGGGGACCGATACGCAGTATTTT
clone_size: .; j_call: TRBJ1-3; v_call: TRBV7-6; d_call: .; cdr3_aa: CASSGRGANTIYF; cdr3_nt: TGTGCCAGCAGCGGTAGAGGTGCGAACACCATATATTTT
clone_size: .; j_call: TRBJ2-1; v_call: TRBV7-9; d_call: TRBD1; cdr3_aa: CASSLALTGTGHNEQFF; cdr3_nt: TGTGCCAGCAGCTTAGCTCTGACAGGGACAGGCCACAATGAGCAGTTCTTC
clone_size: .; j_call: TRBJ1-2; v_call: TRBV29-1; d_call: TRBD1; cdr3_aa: CSGQGVDGYTF; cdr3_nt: TGCAGCGGACAGGGGGTGGATGGCTACACCTTC
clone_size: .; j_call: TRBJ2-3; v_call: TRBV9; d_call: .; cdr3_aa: CVSSDGEAQYF; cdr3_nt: TGTGTCAGCAGCGACGGGGAAGCGCAGTATTTT
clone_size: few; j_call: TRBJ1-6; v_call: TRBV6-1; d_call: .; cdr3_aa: CASSRLQGGNSPLHF; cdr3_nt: TGTGCCAGCAGTAGATTACAGGGCGGGAATTCACCCCTCCACTTT
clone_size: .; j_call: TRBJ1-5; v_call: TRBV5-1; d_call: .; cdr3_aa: CASSLAPTGFSNQPQHF; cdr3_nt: TGCGCCAGCAGCTTGGCCCCAACAGGGTTTAGCAATCAGCCCCAGCATTTT
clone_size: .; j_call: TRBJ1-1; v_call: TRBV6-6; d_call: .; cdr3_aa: CASSYSGVGEAFF; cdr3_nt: TGTGCCAGCAGTTACTCAGGGGTGGGTGAAGCTTTCTTT
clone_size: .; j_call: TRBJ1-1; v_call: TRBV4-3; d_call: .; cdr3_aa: CASSQGLTQGRAGEAFF; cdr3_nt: TGCGCCAGCAGCCAAGGATTGACCCAGGGTAGAGCCGGCGAAGCTTTCTTT
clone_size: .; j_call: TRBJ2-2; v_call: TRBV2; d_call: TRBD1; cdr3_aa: CASSADRGWTGELFF; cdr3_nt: TGTGCCAGCAGCGCCGACAGGGGATGGACCGGGGAGCTGTTTTTT
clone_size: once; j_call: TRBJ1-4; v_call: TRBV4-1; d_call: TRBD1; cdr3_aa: CASTGTAREKLFF; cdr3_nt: TGCGCCAGCACCGGGACAGCTAGGGAAAAACTGTTTTTT
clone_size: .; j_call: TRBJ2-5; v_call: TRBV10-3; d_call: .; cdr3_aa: CAISLASRGETQYF; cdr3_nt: TGTGCCATCAGTCTGGCTAGCCGCGGAGAGACCCAGTACTTC
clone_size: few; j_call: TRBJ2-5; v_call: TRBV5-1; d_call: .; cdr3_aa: CASSLEAGPSGETQYF; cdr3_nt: TGCGCCAGCAGCTTGGAGGCAGGGCCCTCCGGGGAGACCCAGTACTTC
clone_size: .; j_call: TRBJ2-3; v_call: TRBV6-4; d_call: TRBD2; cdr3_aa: CASSQTSGSYTDTQYF; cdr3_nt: TGTGCCAGCAGCCAGACTAGCGGGTCTTACACAGATACGCAGTATTTT
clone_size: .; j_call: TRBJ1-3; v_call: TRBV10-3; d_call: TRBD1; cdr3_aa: CAIRSGQGGNTIYF; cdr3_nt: TGTGCCATTAGGTCGGGACAGGGAGGAAACACCATATATTTT
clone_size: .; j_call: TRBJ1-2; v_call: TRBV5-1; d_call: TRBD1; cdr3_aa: CASSFGQDLNYGYTF; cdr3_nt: TGCGCCAGCAGCTTCGGACAGGACCTTAACTATGGCTACACCTTC
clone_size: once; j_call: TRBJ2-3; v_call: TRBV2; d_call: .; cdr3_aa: CASIQGRFSTDTQYF; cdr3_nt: TGTGCCAGCATTCAGGGGCGGTTCAGCACAGATACGCAGTATTTT
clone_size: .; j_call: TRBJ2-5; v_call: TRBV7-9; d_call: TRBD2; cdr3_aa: CASSLALGGTSGETQYF; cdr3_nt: TGTGCCAGCAGCTTAGCGCTGGGGGGGACTAGCGGAGAGACCCAGTACTTC
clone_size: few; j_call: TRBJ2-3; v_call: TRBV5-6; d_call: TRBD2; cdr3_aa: CASTNGRGLAGLTDTQYF; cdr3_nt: TGTGCCAGCACCAACGGGCGGGGACTAGCGGGGCTCACAGATACGCAGTATTTT
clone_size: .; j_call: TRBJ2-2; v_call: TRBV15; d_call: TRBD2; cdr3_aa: CATSRGGDHTGELFF; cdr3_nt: TGTGCCACCAGCAGGGGAGGGGATCACACCGGGGAGCTGTTTTTT
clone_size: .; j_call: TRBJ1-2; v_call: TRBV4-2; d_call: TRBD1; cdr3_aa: CASSQEGQGANYGYTF; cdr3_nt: TGTGCCAGCAGCCAAGAAGGCCAGGGGGCCAACTATGGCTACACCTTC
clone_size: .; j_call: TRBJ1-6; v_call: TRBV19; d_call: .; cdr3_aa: CASSIGRYSPLHF; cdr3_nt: TGTGCCAGTAGTATCGGTCGGTATTCACCCCTCCACTTT
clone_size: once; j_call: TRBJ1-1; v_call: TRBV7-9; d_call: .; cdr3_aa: CASSLGGLGTEAFF; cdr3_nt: TGTGCCAGCAGCTTAGGGGGCTTGGGCACTGAAGCTTTCTTT
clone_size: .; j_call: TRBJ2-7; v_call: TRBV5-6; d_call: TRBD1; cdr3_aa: CASSLADRSSYEQYF; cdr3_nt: TGTGCCAGCAGCTTGGCGGACAGGTCCTCCTACGAGCAGTACTTC
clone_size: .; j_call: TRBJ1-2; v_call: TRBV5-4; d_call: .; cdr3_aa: CASIDPQLQGYGYTF; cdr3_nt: TGTGCCAGTATAGACCCACAGTTGCAGGGGTATGGCTACACCTTC
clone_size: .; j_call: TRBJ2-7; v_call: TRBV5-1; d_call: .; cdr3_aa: CASSSERGSLLEQYF; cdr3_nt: TGCGCCAGCAGCTCCGAGAGGGGGAGCCTCCTCGAGCAGTACTTC